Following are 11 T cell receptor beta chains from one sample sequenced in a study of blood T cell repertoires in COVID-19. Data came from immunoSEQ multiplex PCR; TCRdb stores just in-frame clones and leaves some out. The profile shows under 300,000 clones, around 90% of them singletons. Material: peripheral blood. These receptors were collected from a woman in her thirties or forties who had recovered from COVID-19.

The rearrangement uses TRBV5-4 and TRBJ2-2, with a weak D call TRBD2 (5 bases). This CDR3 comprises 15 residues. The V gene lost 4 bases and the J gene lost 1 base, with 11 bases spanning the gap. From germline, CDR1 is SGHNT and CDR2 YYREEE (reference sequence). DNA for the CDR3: TGTGCCAGCAGCCTGGACTTAATGAACACCGGGGAGCTGTTTTTT. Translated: CASSLDLMNTGELFF.

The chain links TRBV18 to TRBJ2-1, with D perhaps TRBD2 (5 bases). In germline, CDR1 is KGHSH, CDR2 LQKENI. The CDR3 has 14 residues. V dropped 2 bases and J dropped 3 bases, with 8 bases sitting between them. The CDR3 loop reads CASSPRTDYNEQFF. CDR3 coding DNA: TGTGCCAGCTCACCAAGGACTGACTACAATGAGCAGTTCTTC.

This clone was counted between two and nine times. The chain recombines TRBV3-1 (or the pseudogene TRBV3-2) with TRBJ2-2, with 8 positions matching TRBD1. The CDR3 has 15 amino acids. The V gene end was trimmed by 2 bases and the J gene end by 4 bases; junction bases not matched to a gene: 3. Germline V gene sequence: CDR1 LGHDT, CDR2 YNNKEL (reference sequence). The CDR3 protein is CASSQTGGSTGELFF. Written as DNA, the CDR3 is TGTGCCAGCAGCCAAACAGGGGGTAGCACCGGGGAGCTGTTTTTT.

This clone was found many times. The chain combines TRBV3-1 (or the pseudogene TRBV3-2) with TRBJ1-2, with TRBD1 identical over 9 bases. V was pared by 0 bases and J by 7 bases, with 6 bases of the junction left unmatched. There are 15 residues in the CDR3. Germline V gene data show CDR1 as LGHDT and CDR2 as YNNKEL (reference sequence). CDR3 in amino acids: CASSQDDRDRAGYTF. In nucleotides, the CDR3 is TGTGCCAGCAGCCAAGATGACCGGGACAGGGCTGGCTACACCTTC.

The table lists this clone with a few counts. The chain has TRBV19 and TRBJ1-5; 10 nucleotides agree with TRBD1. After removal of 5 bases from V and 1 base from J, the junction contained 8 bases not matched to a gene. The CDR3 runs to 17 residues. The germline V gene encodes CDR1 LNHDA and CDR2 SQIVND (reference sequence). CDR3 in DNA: TGTGCCAGTAGTGCTATGGACAGGGGGATGAGCAATCAGCCCCAGCATTTT. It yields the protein CASSAMDRGMSNQPQHF.

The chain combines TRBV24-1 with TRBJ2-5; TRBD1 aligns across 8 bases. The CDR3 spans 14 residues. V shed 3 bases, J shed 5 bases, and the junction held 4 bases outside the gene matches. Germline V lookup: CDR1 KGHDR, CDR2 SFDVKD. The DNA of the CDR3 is TGTGCCACCAGTGATCCCCGGACAGGGGAGACCCAGTACTTC. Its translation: CATSDPRTGETQYF.

The CDR3 sequence: CATSDSGSTAELFF. As DNA, the CDR3 is TGTGCCACCAGTGATTCCGGGTCGACAGCGGAGCTGTTTTTT. The V and J genes are TRBV24-1 and TRBJ2-2; weak D call: TRBD1 (5 bases). Germline V gene data show CDR1 as KGHDR and CDR2 as SFDVKD. V shed 2 bases and J shed 10 bases, with 13 bases lying between them. The CDR3 covers 14 residues.

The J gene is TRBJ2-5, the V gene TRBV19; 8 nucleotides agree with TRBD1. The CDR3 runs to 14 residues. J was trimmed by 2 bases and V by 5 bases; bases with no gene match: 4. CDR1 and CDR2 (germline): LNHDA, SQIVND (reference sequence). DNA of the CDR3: TGTGCCAGTAGTGTCCAGGGGGCGCAAGAGACCCAGTACTTC. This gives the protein CASSVQGAQETQYF.

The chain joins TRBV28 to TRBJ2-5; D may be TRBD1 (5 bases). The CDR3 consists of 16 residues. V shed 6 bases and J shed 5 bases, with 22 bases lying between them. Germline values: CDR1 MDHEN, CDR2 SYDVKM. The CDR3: CASSRRQSAPSETQYF. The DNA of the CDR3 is TGTGCCAGCAGCCGTAGACAGTCAGCCCCCTCGGAGACCCAGTACTTC. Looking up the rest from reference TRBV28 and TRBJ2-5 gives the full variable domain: DVKVTQSSRYLVKRTGEKVFLECVQDMDHENMFWYRQDPGLGLRLIYFSYDVKMKEKGDIPEGYSVSREKKERFSLILESASTNQTSMYLCASSRRQSAPSETQYFGPGTRLLVL.

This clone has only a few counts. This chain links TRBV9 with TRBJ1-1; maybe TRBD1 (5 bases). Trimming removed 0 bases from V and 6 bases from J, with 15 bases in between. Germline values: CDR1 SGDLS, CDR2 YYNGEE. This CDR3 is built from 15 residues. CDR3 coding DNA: TGTGCCAGCAGCGTAGCTGCGGGGCGAGCGGCTGAAGCTTTCTTT. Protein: CASSVAAGRAAEAFF.

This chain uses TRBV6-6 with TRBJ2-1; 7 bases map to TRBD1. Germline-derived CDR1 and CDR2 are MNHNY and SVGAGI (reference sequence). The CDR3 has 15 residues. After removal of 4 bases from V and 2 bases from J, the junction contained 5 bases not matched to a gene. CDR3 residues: CASSLTGTAYNEQFF. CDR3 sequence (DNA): TGTGCCAGCAGTTTGACCGGGACAGCCTACAATGAGCAGTTCTTC.